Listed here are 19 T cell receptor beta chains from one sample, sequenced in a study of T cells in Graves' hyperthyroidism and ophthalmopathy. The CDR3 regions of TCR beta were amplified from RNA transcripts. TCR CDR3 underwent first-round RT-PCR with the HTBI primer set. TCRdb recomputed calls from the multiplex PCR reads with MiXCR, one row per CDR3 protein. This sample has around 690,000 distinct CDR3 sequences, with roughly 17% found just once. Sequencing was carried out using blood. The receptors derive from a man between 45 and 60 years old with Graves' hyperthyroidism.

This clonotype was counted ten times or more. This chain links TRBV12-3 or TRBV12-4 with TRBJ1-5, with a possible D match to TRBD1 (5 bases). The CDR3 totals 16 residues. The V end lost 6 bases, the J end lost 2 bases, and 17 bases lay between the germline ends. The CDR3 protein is CASSLGTISGNQPQHF. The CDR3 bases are TGTGCCAGCAGCCTAGGGACTATCTCGGGCAATCAGCCCCAGCATTTT.

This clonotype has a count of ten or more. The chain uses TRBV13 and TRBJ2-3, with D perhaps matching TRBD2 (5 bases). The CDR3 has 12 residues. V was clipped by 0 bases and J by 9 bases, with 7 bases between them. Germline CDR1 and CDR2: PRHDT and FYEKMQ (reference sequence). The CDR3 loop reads CASSLGPSTQYF. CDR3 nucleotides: TGTGCCAGCAGCTTAGGGCCTAGCACGCAGTATTTT.

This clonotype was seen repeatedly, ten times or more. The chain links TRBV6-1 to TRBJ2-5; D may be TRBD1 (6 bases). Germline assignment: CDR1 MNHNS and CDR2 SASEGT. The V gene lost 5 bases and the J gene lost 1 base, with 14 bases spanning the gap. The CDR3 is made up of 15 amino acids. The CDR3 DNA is TGTGCCAGCAGTATCATGGGACACCTCCAAGAGACCCAGTACTTC. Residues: CASSIMGHLQETQYF.

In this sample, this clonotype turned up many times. The CDR3 sequence is CASSEPYLLTTEAFF. CDR3 nucleotide sequence: TGTGCCAGCAGTGAGCCCTATCTTCTTACCACTGAAGCTTTCTTT. The chain is built from TRBV2 and TRBJ1-1, with no clear D. V was cut by 3 bases and J by 4 bases, with 15 bases left in between. The germline gives CDR1 SNHLY, CDR2 FYNNEI. This CDR3 region has 15 residues.

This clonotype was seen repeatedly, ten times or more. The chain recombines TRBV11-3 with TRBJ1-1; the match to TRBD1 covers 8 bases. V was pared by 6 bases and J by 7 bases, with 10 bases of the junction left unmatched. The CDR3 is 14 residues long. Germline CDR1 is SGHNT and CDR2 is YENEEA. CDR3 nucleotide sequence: TGTGCCAGCAGTCTCTCGGACAGGGCGGGTGAAGCTTTCTTT. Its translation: CASSLSDRAGEAFF. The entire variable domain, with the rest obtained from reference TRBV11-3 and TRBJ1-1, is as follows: EAGVVQSPRYKIIEKKQPVAFWCNPISGHNTLYWYLQNLGQGPELLIRYENEEAVDDSQLPKDRFSAERLKGVDSTLKIQPAELGDSAVYLCASSLSDRAGEAFFGQGTRLTVV.

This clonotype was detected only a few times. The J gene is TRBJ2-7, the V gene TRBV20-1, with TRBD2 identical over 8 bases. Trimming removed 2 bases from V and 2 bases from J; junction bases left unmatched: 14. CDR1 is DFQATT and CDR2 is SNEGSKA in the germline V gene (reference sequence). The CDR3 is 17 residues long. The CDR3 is CSARSLTNAGGAYEQYF. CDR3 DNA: TGCAGTGCTAGATCACTGACTAATGCGGGGGGAGCCTACGAGCAGTACTTC.

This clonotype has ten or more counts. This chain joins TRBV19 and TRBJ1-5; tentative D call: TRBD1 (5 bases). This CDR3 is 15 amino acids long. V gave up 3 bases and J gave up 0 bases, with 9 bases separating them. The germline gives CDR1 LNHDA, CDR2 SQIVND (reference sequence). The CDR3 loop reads CASSMGRNSNQPQHF. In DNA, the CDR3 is TGTGCCAGTAGTATGGGACGGAATAGCAATCAGCCCCAGCATTTT.

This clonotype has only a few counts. The CDR3 nucleotides read TGTGCCAGCAGCGCAGGGGGCAGACCACCCTCCTACAATGAGCAGTTCTTC. This translates into CASSAGGRPPSYNEQFF. The gene calls are TRBV9 and TRBJ2-1; 8 bases are shared with TRBD1. The CDR3 runs 17 residues. V was pared by 3 bases and J by 0 bases, with 8 bases of the junction left unmatched. Germline CDR1 SGDLS, CDR2 YYNGEE.

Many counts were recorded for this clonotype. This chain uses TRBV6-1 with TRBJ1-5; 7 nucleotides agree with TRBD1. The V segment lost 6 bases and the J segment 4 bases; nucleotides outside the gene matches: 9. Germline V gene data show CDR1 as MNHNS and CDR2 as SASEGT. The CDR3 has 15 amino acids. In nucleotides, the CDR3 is TGTGCCAGCAGGAAAGGGGACAGACTAAATCAGCCCCAGCATTTT. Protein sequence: CASRKGDRLNQPQHF.

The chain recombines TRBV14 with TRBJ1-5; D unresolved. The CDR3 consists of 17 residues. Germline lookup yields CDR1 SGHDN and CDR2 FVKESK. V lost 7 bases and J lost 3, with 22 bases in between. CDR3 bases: TGTGCCAGCACCTCAGGTTTGGTCAGGAGAATCAATCAGCCCCAGCATTTT. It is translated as CASTSGLVRRINQPQHF.

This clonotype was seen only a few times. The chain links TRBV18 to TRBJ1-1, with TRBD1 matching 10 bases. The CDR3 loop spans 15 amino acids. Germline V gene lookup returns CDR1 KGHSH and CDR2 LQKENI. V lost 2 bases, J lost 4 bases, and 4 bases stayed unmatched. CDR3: CASSPDRGHGTEAFF. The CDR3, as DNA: TGTGCCAGCTCACCAGACAGGGGGCATGGCACTGAAGCTTTCTTT.

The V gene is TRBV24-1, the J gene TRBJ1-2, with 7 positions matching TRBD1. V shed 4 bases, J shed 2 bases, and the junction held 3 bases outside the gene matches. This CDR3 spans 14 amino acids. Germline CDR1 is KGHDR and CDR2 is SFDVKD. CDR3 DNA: TGTGCCACCAGTGAATCAGGGGGAAACTATGGCTACACCTTC. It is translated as CATSESGGNYGYTF.

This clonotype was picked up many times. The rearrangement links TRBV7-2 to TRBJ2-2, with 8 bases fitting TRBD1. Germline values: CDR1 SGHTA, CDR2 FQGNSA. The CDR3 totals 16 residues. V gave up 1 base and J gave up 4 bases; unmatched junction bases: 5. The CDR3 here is CASSLVIDRGTGELFF. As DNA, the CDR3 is TGTGCCAGCAGCTTAGTCATAGACAGGGGCACCGGGGAGCTGTTTTTT.

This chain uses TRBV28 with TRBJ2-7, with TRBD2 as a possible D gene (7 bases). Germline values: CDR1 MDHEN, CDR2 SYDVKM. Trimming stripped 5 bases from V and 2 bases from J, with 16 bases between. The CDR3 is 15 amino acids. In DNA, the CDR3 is TGTGCCAGCAGTAAGGGGGGGGGGGACCCCTACGAGCAGTACTTC. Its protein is CASSKGGGDPYEQYF.

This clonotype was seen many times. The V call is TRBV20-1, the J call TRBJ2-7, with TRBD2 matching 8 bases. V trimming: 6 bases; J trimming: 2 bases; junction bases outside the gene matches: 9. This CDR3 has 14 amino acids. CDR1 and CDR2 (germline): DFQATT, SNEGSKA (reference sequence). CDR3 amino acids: CSADPGGKTYEQYF. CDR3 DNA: TGCAGTGCGGACCCGGGAGGGAAAACCTACGAGCAGTACTTC.

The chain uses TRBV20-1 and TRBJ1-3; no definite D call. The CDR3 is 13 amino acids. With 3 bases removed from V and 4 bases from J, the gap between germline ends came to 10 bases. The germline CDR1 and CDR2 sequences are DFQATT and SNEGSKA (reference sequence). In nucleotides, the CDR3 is TGCAGTGCTAGCTTGGACGGAGGAAACACCATATATTTT. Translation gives CSASLDGGNTIYF.

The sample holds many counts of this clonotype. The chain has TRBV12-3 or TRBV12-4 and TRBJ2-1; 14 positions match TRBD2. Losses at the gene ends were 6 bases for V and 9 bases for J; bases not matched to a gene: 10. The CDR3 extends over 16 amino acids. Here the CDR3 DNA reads TGTGCCAGCAGAGGGGGACTAGCGGGAGCAGTTGGTGAGCAGTTCTTC. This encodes CASRGGLAGAVGEQFF.

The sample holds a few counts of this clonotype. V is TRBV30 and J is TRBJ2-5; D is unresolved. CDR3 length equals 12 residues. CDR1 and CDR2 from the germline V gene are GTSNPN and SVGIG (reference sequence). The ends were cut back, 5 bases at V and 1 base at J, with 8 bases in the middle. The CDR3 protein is CAWRKLQETQYF. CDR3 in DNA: TGTGCCTGGCGAAAGCTCCAAGAGACCCAGTACTTC.

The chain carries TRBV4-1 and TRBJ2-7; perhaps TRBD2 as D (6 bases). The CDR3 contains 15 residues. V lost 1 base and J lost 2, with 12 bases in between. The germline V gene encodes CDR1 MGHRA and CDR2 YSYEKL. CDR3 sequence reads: CASSQVPGGTYEQYF. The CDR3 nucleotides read TGCGCCAGCAGCCAAGTTCCCGGCGGGACCTACGAGCAGTACTTC.